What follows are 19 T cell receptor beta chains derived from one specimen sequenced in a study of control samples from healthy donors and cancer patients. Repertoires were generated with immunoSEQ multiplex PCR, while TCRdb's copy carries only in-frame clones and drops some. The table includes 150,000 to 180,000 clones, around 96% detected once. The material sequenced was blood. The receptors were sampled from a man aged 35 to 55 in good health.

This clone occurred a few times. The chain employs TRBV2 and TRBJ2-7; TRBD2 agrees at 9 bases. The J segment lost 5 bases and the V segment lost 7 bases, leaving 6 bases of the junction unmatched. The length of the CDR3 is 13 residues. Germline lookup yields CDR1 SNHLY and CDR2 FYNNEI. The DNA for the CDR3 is TGTGCCAGCACCCATAGCGGGGGTAACGAGCAGTACTTC. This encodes CASTHSGGNEQYF.

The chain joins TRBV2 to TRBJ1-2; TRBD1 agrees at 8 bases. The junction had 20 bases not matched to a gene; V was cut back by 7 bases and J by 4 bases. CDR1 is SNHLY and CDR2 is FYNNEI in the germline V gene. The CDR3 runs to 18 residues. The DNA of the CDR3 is TGTGCCAGCACTCGGACAGGGTGGACCGGCGTCTTAGGCTATGGCTACACCTTC. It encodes CASTRTGWTGVLGYGYTF. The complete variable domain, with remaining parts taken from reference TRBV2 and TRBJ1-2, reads EPEVTQTPSHQVTQMGQEVILRCVPISNHLYFYWYRQILGQKVEFLVSFYNNEISEKSEIFDDQFSVERPDGSNFTLKIRSTKLEDSAMYFCASTRTGWTGVLGYGYTFGSGTRLTVV.

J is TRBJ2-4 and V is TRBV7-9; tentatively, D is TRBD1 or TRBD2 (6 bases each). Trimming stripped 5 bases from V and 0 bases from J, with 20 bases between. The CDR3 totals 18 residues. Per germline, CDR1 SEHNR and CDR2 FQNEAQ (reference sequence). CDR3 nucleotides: TGTGCCAGCAGCCCCCCTTGGGGGGCCGGAGAAGCCAAAAACATTCAGTACTTC. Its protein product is CASSPPWGAGEAKNIQYF.

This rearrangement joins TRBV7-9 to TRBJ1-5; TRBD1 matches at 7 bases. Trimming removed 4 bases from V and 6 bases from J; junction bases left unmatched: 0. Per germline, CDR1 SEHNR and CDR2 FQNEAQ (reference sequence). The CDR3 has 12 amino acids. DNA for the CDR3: TGTGCCAGCAGCTCAGGGGGTCAGCCCCAGCATTTT. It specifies CASSSGGQPQHF.

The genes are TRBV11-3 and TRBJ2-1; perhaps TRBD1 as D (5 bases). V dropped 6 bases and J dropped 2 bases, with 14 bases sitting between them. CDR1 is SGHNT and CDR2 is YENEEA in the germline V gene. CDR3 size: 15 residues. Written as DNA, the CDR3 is TGTGCCAGCAGTCTTCAAAGGGGCCCCTACAATGAGCAGTTCTTC. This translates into CASSLQRGPYNEQFF.

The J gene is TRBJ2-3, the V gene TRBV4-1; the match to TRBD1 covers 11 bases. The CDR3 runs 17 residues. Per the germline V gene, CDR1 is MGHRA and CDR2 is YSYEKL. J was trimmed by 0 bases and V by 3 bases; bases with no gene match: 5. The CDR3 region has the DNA TGCGCCAGCAGCCACCTCGGACAGGGGGCGAGCACAGATACGCAGTATTTT. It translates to CASSHLGQGASTDTQYF.

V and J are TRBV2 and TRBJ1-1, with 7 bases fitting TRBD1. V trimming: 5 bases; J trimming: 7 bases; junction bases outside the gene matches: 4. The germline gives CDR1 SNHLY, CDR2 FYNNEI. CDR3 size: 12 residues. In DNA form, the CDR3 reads TGTGCCAGCAGTTCGGGACAGCTTGAAGCTTTCTTT. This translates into CASSSGQLEAFF.

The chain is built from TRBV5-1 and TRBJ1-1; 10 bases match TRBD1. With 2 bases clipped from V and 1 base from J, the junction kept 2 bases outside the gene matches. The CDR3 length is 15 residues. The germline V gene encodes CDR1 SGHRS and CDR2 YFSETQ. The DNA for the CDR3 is TGCGCCAGCAGCTTAGACAGGGGGCGGAACACTGAAGCTTTCTTT. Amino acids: CASSLDRGRNTEAFF.

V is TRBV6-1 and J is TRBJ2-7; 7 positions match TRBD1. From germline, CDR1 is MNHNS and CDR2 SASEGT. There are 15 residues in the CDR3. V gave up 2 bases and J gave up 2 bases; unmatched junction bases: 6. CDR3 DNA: TGTGCCAGCAGTGAATTCGGGACAGCAGCCTACGAGCAGTACTTC. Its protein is CASSEFGTAAYEQYF.

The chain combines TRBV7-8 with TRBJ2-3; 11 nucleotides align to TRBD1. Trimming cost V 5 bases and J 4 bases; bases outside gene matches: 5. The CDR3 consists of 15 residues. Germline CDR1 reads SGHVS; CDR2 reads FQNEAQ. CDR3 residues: CASSQDRGRADTQYF. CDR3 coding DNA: TGTGCCAGCAGCCAGGACAGGGGGCGGGCAGATACGCAGTATTTT.

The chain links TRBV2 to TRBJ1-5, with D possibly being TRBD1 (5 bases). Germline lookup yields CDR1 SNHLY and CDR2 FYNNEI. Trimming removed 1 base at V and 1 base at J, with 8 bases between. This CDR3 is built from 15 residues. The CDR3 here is CASSEEGISNQPQHF. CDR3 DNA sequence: TGTGCCAGCAGTGAAGAGGGGATAAGCAATCAGCCCCAGCATTTT.

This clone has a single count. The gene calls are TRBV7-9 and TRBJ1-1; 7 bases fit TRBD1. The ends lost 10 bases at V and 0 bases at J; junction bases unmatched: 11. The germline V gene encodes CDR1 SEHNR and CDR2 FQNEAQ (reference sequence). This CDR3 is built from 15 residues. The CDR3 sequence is CATLRRGVMNTEAFF. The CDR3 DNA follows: TGTGCCACCTTGCGCAGGGGGGTTATGAACACTGAAGCTTTCTTT.

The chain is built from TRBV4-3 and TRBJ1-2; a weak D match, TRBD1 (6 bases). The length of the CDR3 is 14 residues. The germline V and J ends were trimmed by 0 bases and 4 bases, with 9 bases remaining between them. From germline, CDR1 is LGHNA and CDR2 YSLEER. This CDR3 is CASSQDRGAYGYTF. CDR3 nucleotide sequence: TGCGCCAGCAGCCAAGACAGGGGCGCCTATGGCTACACCTTC.

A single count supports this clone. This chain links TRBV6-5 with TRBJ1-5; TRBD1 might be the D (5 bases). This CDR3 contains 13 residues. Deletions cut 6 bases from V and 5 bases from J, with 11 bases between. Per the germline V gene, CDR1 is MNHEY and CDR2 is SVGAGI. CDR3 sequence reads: CASRVGADQPQHF. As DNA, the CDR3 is TGTGCCAGCAGGGTTGGGGCCGATCAGCCCCAGCATTTT.

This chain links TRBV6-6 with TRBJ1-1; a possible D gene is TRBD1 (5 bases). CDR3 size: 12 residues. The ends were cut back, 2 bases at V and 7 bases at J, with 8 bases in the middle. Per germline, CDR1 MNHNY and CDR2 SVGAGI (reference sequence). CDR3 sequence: CASSYRDSEAFF. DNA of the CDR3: TGTGCCAGCAGTTACCGCGACAGTGAAGCTTTCTTT.

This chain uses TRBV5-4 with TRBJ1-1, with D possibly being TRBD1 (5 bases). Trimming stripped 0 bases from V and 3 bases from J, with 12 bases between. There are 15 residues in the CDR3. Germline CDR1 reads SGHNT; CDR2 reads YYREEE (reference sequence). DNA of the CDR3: TGTGCCAGCAGCTTGGGAGCAGGGCGGGACACTGAAGCTTTCTTT. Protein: CASSLGAGRDTEAFF.

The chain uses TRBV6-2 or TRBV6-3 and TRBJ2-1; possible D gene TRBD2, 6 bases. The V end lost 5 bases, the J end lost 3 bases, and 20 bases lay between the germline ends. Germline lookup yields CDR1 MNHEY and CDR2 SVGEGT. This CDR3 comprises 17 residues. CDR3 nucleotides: TGTGCCAGCAGTCCCTTCCCGCCGCGGGGCGTCTACAATGAGCAGTTCTTC. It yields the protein CASSPFPPRGVYNEQFF.

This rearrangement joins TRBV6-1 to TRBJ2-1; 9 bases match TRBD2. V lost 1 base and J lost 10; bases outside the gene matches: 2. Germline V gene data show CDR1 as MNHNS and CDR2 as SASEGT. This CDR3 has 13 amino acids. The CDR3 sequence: CASSEGLAGEQFF. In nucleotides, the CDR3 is TGTGCCAGCAGTGAAGGGCTAGCGGGGGAGCAGTTCTTC.

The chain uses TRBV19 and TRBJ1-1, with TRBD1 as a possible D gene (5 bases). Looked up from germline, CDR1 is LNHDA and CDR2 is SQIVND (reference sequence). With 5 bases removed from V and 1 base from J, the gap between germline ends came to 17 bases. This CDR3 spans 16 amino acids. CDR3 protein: CASSARPGLGNTEAFF. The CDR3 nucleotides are TGTGCCAGTAGTGCCAGGCCGGGACTCGGGAACACTGAAGCTTTCTTT.